These 7 T cell receptor beta chains originate from one sample sequenced in a study of blood T cells in healthy people across ages. PCR was performed a second time for roughly 7 to 12 cycles using a sample-barcoded 5' primer and a J-beta primer mix. TCRdb re-called the 5' RACE reads with MiXCR, one entry per CDR3 protein. Here the sample spans about 1.6 million distinct CDR3 sequences, roughly 32% being singletons. Sequenced: blood. The receptors stem from a woman between 25 and 40 years old in good health.

Turning to this clonotype: At one end, the junction sequence differs from germline, possibly due to a read error. The genes are TRBV29-1 and TRBJ2-1; 7 nucleotides align to TRBD2. This CDR3 is 15 amino acids long. The germline V gene encodes CDR1 SQVTM and CDR2 ANQGSEA. Here the CDR3 reads CSSRAGTTSFNEQFF. The CDR3 DNA follows: TGCAGCTCTCGGGCCGGGACTACATCCTTCAATGAGCAGTTCTTC.

As concerns this clonotype: A junction boundary mismatches the germline segment, possibly from a read error. V gene TRBV29-1 combines with J gene TRBJ1-6; D gene uncertain. CDR3 length: 13 residues. The germline CDR1 and CDR2 sequences are SQVTM and ANQGSEA. Written as DNA, the CDR3 is TGCAGCGTGGAAGGGCAAGCAAATTCACCCCTCCACTTT. This codes for CSVEGQANSPLHF.

The chain is built from TRBV27 and TRBJ2-1; D is unclear. CDR3 size: 17 residues. V was clipped by 5 bases and J by 0 bases, with 17 bases between them. Germline values: CDR1 MNHEY, CDR2 SMNVEV (reference sequence). As DNA, the CDR3 is TGTGCCAGCAGTCCCGGAATAAGGCCGAGCTCCTACAATGAGCAGTTCTTC. Amino acid sequence: CASSPGIRPSSYNEQFF.

This sequence joins TRBV20-1 and TRBJ1-5, with TRBD1 matching 8 bases. Germline CDR1 reads DFQATT; CDR2 reads SNEGSKA (reference sequence). J gave up 0 bases and V 5 bases, and 12 bases lay outside the gene matches. The CDR3 contains 17 residues. This CDR3 reads CSAVTGGSKYSNQPQHF. For the CDR3, the DNA is TGCAGTGCTGTTACAGGGGGATCGAAATATAGCAATCAGCCCCAGCATTTT.

The sample holds many counts of this clonotype. The chain carries TRBV18 and TRBJ2-7; 11 bases agree with TRBD2. V shed 2 bases and J 4 bases; nucleotides not matched to a gene: 16. The germline gives CDR1 KGHSH, CDR2 LQKENI. The CDR3 is made up of 19 amino acids. The CDR3 coding sequence is TGTGCCAGCTCACCAGTAGGGACTAGCGGATCAAAGGGGAGGTACGAGCAGTACTTC. Its protein product is CASSPVGTSGSKGRYEQYF.

V is TRBV30 and J is TRBJ1-2; 8 bases map to TRBD1. With V trimmed by 4 bases and J by 5 bases, 3 bases remained unmatched. The CDR3 consists of 12 residues. Germline CDR1 reads GTSNPN; CDR2 reads SVGIG (reference sequence). CDR3 sequence: CAWITGGYGYTF. CDR3 bases: TGTGCCTGGATAACAGGGGGGTATGGCTACACCTTC.

CDR3 in amino acids: CSVPSRRPHYEQYF. The CDR3 bases are TGCAGTGTACCGTCGCGCCGTCCCCACTACGAGCAGTACTTC. This chain connects TRBV20-1 to TRBJ2-7; D not resolved. The CDR3 consists of 14 residues. CDR1 and CDR2 from the germline V gene are DFQATT and SNEGSKA (reference sequence). Trimming left V 7 bases short and J 3 bases short, with 19 bases between.